These 29 T cell receptor beta chains originate from one sample sequenced in a study of vaccination effects on CD4 cells after COVID-19. Their antigen targets remain unknown. Antigen-specific CD4+ T cells expanded by the ViraFEST assay with viral peptide pools were then sequenced. It was after roughly ten days of culture that CD4+ T cells were isolated. PCR confirmed that the person was infected with SARS-CoV-2 between March and December 2020. The repertoire was sequenced with immunoSEQ multiplex PCR; TCRdb's copy has only in-frame clones and lacks some. The sample gives 55,000 to 90,000 clones, around 70% of which show up once; around 5% is in the top ten. Sequences were derived from CD4+ T cells from PBMCs cultured with HIV peptides, sampled before COVID-19 vaccination. Subset reported: HIV-1 Nef peptide pool negative control/reference culture. Every receptor here comes from a human donor who had a prior SARS-CoV-2 infection.

The genes are TRBV6-2 or TRBV6-3 and TRBJ2-4; 10 bases agree with TRBD2. V lost 2 bases and J lost 0; bases outside the gene matches: 4. Germline assignment: CDR1 MNHEY and CDR2 SVGEGT. The CDR3 totals 17 residues. The CDR3 protein is CASSYEREGLAKNIQYF. DNA for the CDR3: TGTGCCAGCAGTTACGAGCGGGAGGGACTAGCCAAAAACATTCAGTACTTC.

The J gene is TRBJ2-7, the V gene TRBV5-1; no clear D. The V gene's germline CDR1 is SGHRS and CDR2 YFSETQ. V was shortened by 8 bases and J by 6 bases, with 21 bases between the two germline ends. The CDR3 sequence is 14 residues long. In DNA, the CDR3 is TGCGCCAGTGGCCCAACCGGGTTAGAAGGCGAGCAGTACTTC. Protein: CASGPTGLEGEQYF. Variable domain in full (rest from reference TRBV5-1 and TRBJ2-7): KAGVTQTPRYLIKTRGQQVTLSCSPISGHRSVSWYQQTPGQGLQFLFEYFSETQRNKGNFPGRFSGRQFSNSRSEMNVSTLELGDSALYLCASGPTGLEGEQYFGPGTRLTVT.

This chain uses TRBV6-1 with TRBJ1-1; D not certain. The ends were cut back, 2 bases at V and 3 bases at J, with 7 bases in the middle. Per the germline V gene, CDR1 is MNHNS and CDR2 is SASEGT. CDR3 size: 13 residues. This chain's CDR3 is CASSESFYTEAFF. DNA for the CDR3: TGTGCCAGCAGTGAATCTTTTTACACTGAAGCTTTCTTT.

The J gene is TRBJ1-1, the V gene TRBV5-8; D remains ambiguous. The CDR3 sequence is 14 residues long. V dropped 2 bases and J dropped 1 base, with 9 bases sitting between them. Germline values: CDR1 SGHTS, CDR2 YDEGEE. Here the CDR3 DNA reads TGTGCCAGCAGCTTTAGGACGAGGAACACTGAAGCTTTCTTT. Amino acid sequence: CASSFRTRNTEAFF.

V is TRBV7-9 and J is TRBJ2-1; 10 bases are a match to TRBD2. The CDR3 length is 12 residues. From germline, CDR1 is SEHNR and CDR2 FQNEAQ (reference sequence). J lost 9 bases, V lost 5 bases, and 1 base had no gene match. The CDR3, as DNA: TGTGCCAGCAGCCGGACTAGCGGTGAGCAGTTCTTC. Its translation: CASSRTSGEQFF.

J is TRBJ1-4 and V is TRBV24-1; 7 positions agree with TRBD1. Per germline, CDR1 KGHDR and CDR2 SFDVKD. The CDR3 consists of 15 residues. With 3 bases clipped from V and 8 bases from J, the junction kept 8 bases outside the gene matches. For the CDR3, the DNA is TGTGCCACCAGTGATCGACAGGGCCTCGGAGAAAAACTGTTTTTT. Amino acid sequence: CATSDRQGLGEKLFF.

The rearrangement uses TRBV5-1 and TRBJ1-1; D is perhaps TRBD1 (5 bases). The CDR3 spans 15 residues. From germline, CDR1 is SGHRS and CDR2 YFSETQ. Trimming pared 0 bases from V and 10 bases from J, leaving 19 bases between. Here the CDR3 reads CASSLVYRGETAAFF. For the CDR3, the DNA is TGCGCCAGCAGCTTGGTATATAGGGGAGAAACAGCAGCTTTCTTT.

The J gene is TRBJ2-5, the V gene TRBV2; no firm D call. The ends were cut back, 3 bases at V and 4 bases at J, with 9 bases in the middle. Looked up from germline, CDR1 is SNHLY and CDR2 is FYNNEI. CDR3 length: 13 amino acids. The CDR3 DNA follows: TGTGCCAGCAGTGATTCGCATCCAGAGACCCAGTACTTC. This codes for CASSDSHPETQYF.

This chain uses TRBV27 with TRBJ2-1; D is undetermined. The CDR3 runs 13 residues. Germline V CDR1 and CDR2: MNHEY, SMNVEV (reference sequence). V lost 2 bases to trimming and J lost 3 bases, with 5 bases between them. CDR3 amino acids: CASSLSFYNEQFF. In nucleotides, the CDR3 is TGTGCCAGCAGTTTAAGTTTCTACAATGAGCAGTTCTTC.

V gene TRBV6-5 combines with J gene TRBJ1-6; a weak D match, TRBD1 (5 bases). V shed 6 bases and J shed 9 bases, with 12 bases lying between them. CDR3 size: 13 residues. Germline V gene data show CDR1 as MNHEY and CDR2 as SVGAGI. CDR3 in DNA: TGTGCCAGCAGCGGGACGGAGAGTTCACCCCTCCACTTT. Its protein product is CASSGTESSPLHF.

The CDR3 reads CASALMSGNYNEQFF. In nucleotides, the CDR3 is TGTGCTAGTGCCCTAATGAGCGGGAACTACAATGAGCAGTTCTTC. V usage is TRBV12-5 and J usage is TRBJ2-1, with TRBD2 identical over 7 bases. The CDR3 is 15 amino acids. The V gene end was trimmed by 7 bases and the J gene end by 3 bases; junction bases not matched to a gene: 9. Germline CDR1 LGHNT, CDR2 FRNRAP.

The gene calls are TRBV28 and TRBJ1-4; a weak D match, TRBD1 (5 bases). The CDR3 covers 16 residues. Trimming removed 4 bases at V and 4 bases at J, with 16 bases between. The germline gives CDR1 MDHEN, CDR2 SYDVKM. The CDR3 reads CASSSPAGDVNEKLFF. The CDR3 region has the DNA TGTGCCAGCAGTTCCCCAGCGGGGGACGTTAATGAAAAACTGTTTTTT.

This CDR3 reads CASSLPQVQVGTQYF. DNA of the CDR3: TGTGCCAGCAGCTTACCGCAGGTCCAAGTGGGTACGCAGTATTTT. This chain joins TRBV7-2 and TRBJ2-3; D gene ambiguous. Looked up from germline, CDR1 is SGHTA and CDR2 is FQGNSA. This CDR3 has 15 residues. V dropped 2 bases and J dropped 8 bases, with 17 bases sitting between them.

V and J are TRBV6-5 and TRBJ2-3, with 9 bases identical to TRBD2. Germline V gene data show CDR1 as MNHEY and CDR2 as SVGAGI. With V trimmed by 0 bases and J by 2 bases, 3 bases remained unmatched. The CDR3 has 16 residues. In DNA form, the CDR3 reads TGTGCCAGCAGTTACTCTGCGGGGGGGAACACAGATACGCAGTATTTT. Protein: CASSYSAGGNTDTQYF.

The chain has TRBV12-3 or TRBV12-4 and TRBJ2-1; no firm D call. Trimming took 4 bases from V and 8 from J, leaving 12 bases between them. The CDR3 loop spans 13 amino acids. For the CDR3, the DNA is TGTGCCAGCAGTTGGATCAACGGGCATGAGCAGTTCTTC. Protein: CASSWINGHEQFF.

The chain joins TRBV27 to TRBJ1-2; D is uncertain. The V and J ends lost 4 bases and 8 bases respectively, with 14 bases between them. This CDR3 comprises 13 residues. The germline CDR1 and CDR2 sequences are MNHEY and SMNVEV (reference sequence). The CDR3 coding sequence is TGTGCCAGCAGTTCCACCTATGAGAGGGGCTACACCTTC. Its translation: CASSSTYERGYTF.

This chain uses TRBV19 with TRBJ1-2; possible D gene TRBD1, 6 bases. Per germline, CDR1 LNHDA and CDR2 SQIVND (reference sequence). Deletions cut 5 bases from V and 1 base from J, with 14 bases between. The CDR3 length is 15 residues. In DNA, the CDR3 is TGTGCCAGTAGTCCCCAGGGCAGGGGTAACTATGGCTACACCTTC. Its protein is CASSPQGRGNYGYTF.

CDR3 in DNA: TGTGCCAGCAGTTGGACAGGGGGATACAACTACGAGCAGTACTTC. Protein sequence: CASSWTGGYNYEQYF. The gene calls are TRBV27 and TRBJ2-7, with 10 positions matching TRBD1. J was trimmed by 3 bases and V by 4 bases; bases with no gene match: 6. CDR1 is MNHEY, CDR2 SMNVEV, per germline (reference sequence). The CDR3 has 15 residues.

The CDR3 sequence is CSASQGHNYGYTF. CDR3 DNA sequence: TGCAGTGCTAGTCAGGGCCATAACTATGGCTACACCTTC. The gene calls are TRBV20-1 and TRBJ1-2; D perhaps matches TRBD1 (5 bases). The V gene lost 3 bases and the J gene lost 1 base, with 9 bases spanning the gap. Germline V gene lookup returns CDR1 DFQATT and CDR2 SNEGSKA (reference sequence). The CDR3 covers 13 residues.

The chain links TRBV20-1 to TRBJ2-1, with D perhaps TRBD2 (6 bases). The CDR3 has 13 residues. V gave up 3 bases and J gave up 3 bases, with 9 bases separating them. From germline, CDR1 is DFQATT and CDR2 SNEGSKA (reference sequence). CDR3 amino acids: CSASASVYNEQFF. CDR3 DNA: TGCAGTGCTAGTGCTAGCGTCTACAATGAGCAGTTCTTC.

This clone came up a few times. This sequence joins TRBV2 and TRBJ2-2; the match to TRBD1 covers 10 bases. The CDR3 length is 13 residues. CDR1 and CDR2 from the germline V gene are SNHLY and FYNNEI. V was pared by 8 bases and J by 4 bases, with 1 base of the junction left unmatched. CDR3 sequence: CASRDRGTGELFF. The DNA for the CDR3 is TGTGCCAGCCGGGACAGGGGCACCGGGGAGCTGTTTTTT.

This clone was seen more than once but under ten times. The genes are TRBV24-1 and TRBJ2-3, with D possibly TRBD2 on 5 matching bases. V lost 4 bases, J lost 0 bases, and 13 bases lay in between. The CDR3 is 16 amino acids. Germline V CDR1 and CDR2: KGHDR, SFDVKD. Written as DNA, the CDR3 is TGTGCCACCAGTGACCCTAGCTCTCCTAGCACAGATACGCAGTATTTT. This translates into CATSDPSSPSTDTQYF.

This clone showed up just a few times. The chain employs TRBV27 and TRBJ1-2, with TRBD1 identical over 8 bases. Trimming cost V 0 bases and J 13 bases; bases outside gene matches: 7. Germline V gives CDR1 MNHEY, CDR2 SMNVEV (reference sequence). The CDR3 is 13 residues long. The CDR3, as DNA: TGTGCCAGCAGTTTATCAACAGGGGGTCCCTTCACCTTC. This sequence encodes CASSLSTGGPFTF.

The chain links TRBV20-1 to TRBJ1-5; maybe TRBD1 (5 bases). This CDR3 has 15 residues. V was trimmed by 3 bases and J by 5 bases, leaving 17 bases between them. Germline V gene data show CDR1 as DFQATT and CDR2 as SNEGSKA (reference sequence). The CDR3 sequence: CSASLSGPGDQPQHF. The CDR3 region has the DNA TGCAGTGCTAGTTTGTCGGGACCCGGGGATCAGCCCCAGCATTTT.

The J gene is TRBJ1-2, the V gene TRBV19, with TRBD1 as a possible D gene (6 bases). The CDR3 runs to 14 residues. The V end lost 7 bases, the J end lost 8 bases, and 20 bases lay between the germline ends. Germline CDR1 is LNHDA and CDR2 is SQIVND (reference sequence). The CDR3 protein is CASNNRGRDDGYTF. CDR3 bases: TGTGCCAGTAATAATCGGGGGCGGGATGACGGCTACACCTTC.

V and J are TRBV20-1 and TRBJ1-1; a possible D gene is TRBD1 (5 bases). Deletions cut 5 bases from V and 6 bases from J, with 10 bases between. From germline, CDR1 is DFQATT and CDR2 SNEGSKA (reference sequence). This CDR3 spans 11 amino acids. The CDR3 bases are TGCAGTGCTTCCCCGGGGCCTGAAGCTTTCTTT. This gives the protein CSASPGPEAFF.

V usage is TRBV7-9 and J usage is TRBJ2-7; possibly TRBD2 for D (6 bases). This CDR3 is built from 14 residues. The V end lost 3 bases, the J end lost 8 bases, and 17 bases lay between the germline ends. Germline V gene sequence: CDR1 SEHNR, CDR2 FQNEAQ (reference sequence). The CDR3 bases are TGTGCCAGCAGCTTCGGGAGCGCCAGGCAGCAGCAGTACTTC. Translation: CASSFGSARQQQYF.

The chain uses TRBV7-9 and TRBJ2-2; 9 bases agree with TRBD1. V shed 2 bases, J shed 4 bases, and the junction held 5 bases outside the gene matches. The CDR3 is 16 amino acids. CDR1 and CDR2 (germline): SEHNR, FQNEAQ (reference sequence). Here the CDR3 reads CASSLIGQGRTGELFF. DNA of the CDR3: TGTGCCAGCAGCTTAATCGGACAGGGGCGCACCGGGGAGCTGTTTTTT.

The chain is built from TRBV18 and TRBJ1-4; D is unresolved. The CDR3 is made up of 14 amino acids. Per germline, CDR1 KGHSH and CDR2 LQKENI. Trimming left V 2 bases short and J 4 bases short, with 8 bases between. In DNA, the CDR3 is TGTGCCAGCTCACCAGGCATCCGTAATGAAAAACTGTTTTTT. It translates to CASSPGIRNEKLFF. The whole variable domain, filled in from reference TRBV18 and TRBJ1-4, reads NAGVMQNPRHLVRRRGQEARLRCSPMKGHSHVYWYRQLPEEGLKFMVYLQKENIIDESGMPKERFSAEFPKEGPSILRIQQVVRGDSAAYFCASSPGIRNEKLFFGSGTQLSVL.